This is a list of T cell receptor beta chains from one sample in a study of patients and donors after allogeneic stem cell transplantation. TCRdb reprocessed the RT-PCR reads via MiXCR and lists one record per CDR3 protein. Of hundreds of thousands of distinct CDR3 sequences in the sample, around 16% were seen once. Sequencing was carried out using blood, either unsorted or a sorted T cell fraction (not recorded which). These receptors were collected from a human donor who was either an allogeneic HSCT recipient or a stem cell or donor lymphocyte infusion donor (not recorded which). It is not recorded whose cells these are; they may come from a transplant donor. The CDR3 runs from the conserved cysteine through the conserved F or W. The order of the fields is CDR3 length, V gene, CDR3 protein.

13,TRBV18,CASSPRRGTEAFF
17,TRBV9,CASSDPSMEAHGNTIYF
13,TRBV5-6,CASSLEQKYGYTF
15,TRBV13,CASSCTGQQNTEAFF
16,TRBV24-1,CATSAPRGARQDTQYF
15,TRBV5-1,CASSLEVGAGETQYF
17,TRBV18,CASSLQVGGSQTYEQYF
15,TRBV7-8,CASSLERNSNQPQHF
16,TRBV7-9,CASSYGGPIHTGELFF
13,TRBV7-9,CASSCRPFSPLHF